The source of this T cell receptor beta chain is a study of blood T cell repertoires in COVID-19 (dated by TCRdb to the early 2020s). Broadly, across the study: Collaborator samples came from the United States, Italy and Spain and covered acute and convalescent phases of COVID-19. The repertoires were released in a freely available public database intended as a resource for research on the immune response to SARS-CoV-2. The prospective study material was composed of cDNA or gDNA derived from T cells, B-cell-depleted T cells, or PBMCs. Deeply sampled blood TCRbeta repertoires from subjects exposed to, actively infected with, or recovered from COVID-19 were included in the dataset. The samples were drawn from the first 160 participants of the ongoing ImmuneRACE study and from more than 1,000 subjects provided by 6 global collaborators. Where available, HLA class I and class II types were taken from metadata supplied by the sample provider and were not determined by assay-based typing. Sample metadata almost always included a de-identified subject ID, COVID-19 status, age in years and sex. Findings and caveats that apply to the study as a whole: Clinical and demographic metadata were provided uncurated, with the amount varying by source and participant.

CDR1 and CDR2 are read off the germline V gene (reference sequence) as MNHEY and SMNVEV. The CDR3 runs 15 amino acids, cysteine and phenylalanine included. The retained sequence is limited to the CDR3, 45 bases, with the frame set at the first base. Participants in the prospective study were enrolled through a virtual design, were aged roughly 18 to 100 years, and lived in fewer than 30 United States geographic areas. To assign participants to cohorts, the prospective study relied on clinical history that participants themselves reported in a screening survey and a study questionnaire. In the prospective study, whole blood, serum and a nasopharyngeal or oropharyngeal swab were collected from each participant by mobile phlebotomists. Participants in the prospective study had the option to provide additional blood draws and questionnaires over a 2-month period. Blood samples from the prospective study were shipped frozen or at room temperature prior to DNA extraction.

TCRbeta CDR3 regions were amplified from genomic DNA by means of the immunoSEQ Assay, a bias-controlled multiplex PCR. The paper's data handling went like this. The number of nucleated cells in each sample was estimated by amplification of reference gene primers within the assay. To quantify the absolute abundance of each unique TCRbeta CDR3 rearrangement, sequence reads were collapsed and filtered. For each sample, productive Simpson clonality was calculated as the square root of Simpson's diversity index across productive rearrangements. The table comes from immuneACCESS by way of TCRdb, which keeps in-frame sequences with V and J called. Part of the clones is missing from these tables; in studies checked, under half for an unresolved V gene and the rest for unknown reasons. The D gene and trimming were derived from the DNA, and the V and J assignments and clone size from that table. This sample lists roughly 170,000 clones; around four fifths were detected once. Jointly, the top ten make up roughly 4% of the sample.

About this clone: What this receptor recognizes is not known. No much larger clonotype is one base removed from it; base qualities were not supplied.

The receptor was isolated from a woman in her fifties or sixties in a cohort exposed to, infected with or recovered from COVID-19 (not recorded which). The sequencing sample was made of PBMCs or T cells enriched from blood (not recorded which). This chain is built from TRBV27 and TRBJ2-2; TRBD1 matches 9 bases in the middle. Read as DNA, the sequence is TGTCCGTTTAACCGGGACAGGGTGAGCACCGGGGAGCTGTTTTTT. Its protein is CPFNRDRVSTGELFF.